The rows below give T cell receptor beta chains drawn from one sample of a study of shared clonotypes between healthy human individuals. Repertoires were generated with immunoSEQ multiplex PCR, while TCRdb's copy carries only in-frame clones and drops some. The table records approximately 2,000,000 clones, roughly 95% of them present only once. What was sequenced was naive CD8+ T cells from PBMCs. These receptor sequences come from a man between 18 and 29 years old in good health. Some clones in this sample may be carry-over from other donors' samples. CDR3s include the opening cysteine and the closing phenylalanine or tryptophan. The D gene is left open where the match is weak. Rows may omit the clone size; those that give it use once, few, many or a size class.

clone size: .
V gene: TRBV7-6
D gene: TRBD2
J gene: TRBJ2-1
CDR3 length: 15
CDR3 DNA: TGTGCCAGCAGCTTAGCGGGAGGGCGGTACAATGAGCAGTTCTTC
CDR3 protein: CASSLAGGRYNEQFF

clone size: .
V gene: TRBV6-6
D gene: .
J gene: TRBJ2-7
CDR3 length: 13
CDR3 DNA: TGTGCCAGCAGTTCCACAGACGGCTACGAGCAGTACTTC
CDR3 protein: CASSSTDGYEQYF

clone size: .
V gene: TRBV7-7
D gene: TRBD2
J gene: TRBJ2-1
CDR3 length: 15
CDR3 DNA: TGTGCCAGCAGCTCGGGACTAGCGGCCCTCGATGAGCAGTTCTTC
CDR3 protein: CASSSGLAALDEQFF

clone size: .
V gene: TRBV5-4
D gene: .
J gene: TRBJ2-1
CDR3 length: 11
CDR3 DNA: TGTGCCAGCAGCTTGGCGCATGAGCAGTTCTTC
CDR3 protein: CASSLAHEQFF

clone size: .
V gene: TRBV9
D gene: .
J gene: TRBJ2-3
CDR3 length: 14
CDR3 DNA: TGTGCCAGCAGCTGGACCGGTGGCGCAGATACGCAGTATTTT
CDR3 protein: CASSWTGGADTQYF

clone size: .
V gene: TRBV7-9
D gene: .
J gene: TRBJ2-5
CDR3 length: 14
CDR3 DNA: TGTGCCAGCAGCTTGGACAGAAGCCAAGAGACCCAGTACTTC
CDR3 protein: CASSLDRSQETQYF

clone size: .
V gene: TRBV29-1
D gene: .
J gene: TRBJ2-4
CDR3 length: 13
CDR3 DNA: TGCAGCGTGGTGTGGGAATCCCTAAACATTCAGTACTTC
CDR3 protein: CSVVWESLNIQYF

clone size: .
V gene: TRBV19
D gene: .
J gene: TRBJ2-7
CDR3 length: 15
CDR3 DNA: TGTGCCAGTAGTATGAGGTGGCAGGGTGTGAACGAGCAGTACTTC
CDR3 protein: CASSMRWQGVNEQYF

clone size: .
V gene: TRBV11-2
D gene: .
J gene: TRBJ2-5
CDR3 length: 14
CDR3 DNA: TGTGCCAGCAGCTCCGACCCCAGGTGGGAGACCCAGTACTTC
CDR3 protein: CASSSDPRWETQYF

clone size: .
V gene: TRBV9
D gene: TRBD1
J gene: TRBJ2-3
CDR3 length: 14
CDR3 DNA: TGTGCCAGCACCCTCGGCGGGACAGGAGATACGCAGTATTTT
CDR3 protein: CASTLGGTGDTQYF

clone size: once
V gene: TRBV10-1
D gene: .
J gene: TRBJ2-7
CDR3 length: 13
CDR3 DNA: TGCGCCAGCAGTGAGTCCGCCACCTACGAGCAGTACTTC
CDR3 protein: CASSESATYEQYF

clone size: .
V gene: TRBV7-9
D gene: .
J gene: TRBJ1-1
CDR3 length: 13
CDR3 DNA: TGTGCCAGCAGCTTAAACCCTGCACCTGAAGCTTTCTTT
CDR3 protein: CASSLNPAPEAFF

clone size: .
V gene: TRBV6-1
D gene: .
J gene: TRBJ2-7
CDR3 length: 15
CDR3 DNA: TGTGCCAGCAGTGAAGGAGGGGCCAGCTCCTACGAGCAGTACTTC
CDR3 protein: CASSEGGASSYEQYF

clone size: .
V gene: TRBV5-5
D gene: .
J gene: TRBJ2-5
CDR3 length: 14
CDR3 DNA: TGTGCCAGCAGCTTGGACGGGCGGAGGGAGACCCAGTACTTC
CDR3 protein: CASSLDGRRETQYF

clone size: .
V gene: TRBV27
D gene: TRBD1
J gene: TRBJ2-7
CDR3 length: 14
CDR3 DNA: TGTGCCAGCAGGAGTACTGGGACAGGGGGCGAGCAGTACTTC
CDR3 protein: CASRSTGTGGEQYF

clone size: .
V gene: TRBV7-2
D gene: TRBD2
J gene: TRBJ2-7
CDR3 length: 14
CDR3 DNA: TGTGCCAGCAGCCCAGCGGGAATTTCCTACGAGCAGTACTTC
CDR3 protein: CASSPAGISYEQYF

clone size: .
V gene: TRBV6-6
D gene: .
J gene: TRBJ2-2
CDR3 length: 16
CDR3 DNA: TGTGCCAGCAGTTACTCCCCTGATCCGAACACCGGGGAGCTGTTTTTT
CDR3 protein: CASSYSPDPNTGELFF

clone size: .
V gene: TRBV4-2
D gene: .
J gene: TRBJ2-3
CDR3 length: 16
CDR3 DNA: TGTGCCAGCAGCCAACCGGAAGGAGGACCCACAGATACGCAGTATTTT
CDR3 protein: CASSQPEGGPTDTQYF

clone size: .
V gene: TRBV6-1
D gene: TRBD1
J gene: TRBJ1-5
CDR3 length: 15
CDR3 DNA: TGTGCCAGCAGTGAATCCGGGACAGGGGGACAGCCCCAGCATTTT
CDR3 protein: CASSESGTGGQPQHF

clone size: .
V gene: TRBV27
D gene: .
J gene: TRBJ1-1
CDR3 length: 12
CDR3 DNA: TGTGCCAGCAGTTCCACTAACACTGAAGCTTTCTTT
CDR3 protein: CASSSTNTEAFF

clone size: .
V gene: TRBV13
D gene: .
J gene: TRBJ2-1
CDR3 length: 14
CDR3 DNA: TGTGCCAGCAGCTTAGGGGGCTCCTACAATGAGCAGTTCTTC
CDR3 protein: CASSLGGSYNEQFF

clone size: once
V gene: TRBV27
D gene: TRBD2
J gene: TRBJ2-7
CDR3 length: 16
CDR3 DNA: TGTGCCAGCAGTTTATTGGGGACTAGCGGCTCCTACGAGCAGTACTTC
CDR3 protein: CASSLLGTSGSYEQYF

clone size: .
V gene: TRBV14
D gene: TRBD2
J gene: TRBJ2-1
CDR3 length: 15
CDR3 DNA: TGTGCCAGCAGCCTGAGCGGGAGGGCCAGCGATGAGCAGTTCTTC
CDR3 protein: CASSLSGRASDEQFF

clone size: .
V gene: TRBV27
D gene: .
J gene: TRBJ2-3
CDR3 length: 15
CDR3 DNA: TGTGCCAGCAGTTTAGGAACGGCTCTCACAGATACGCAGTATTTT
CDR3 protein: CASSLGTALTDTQYF

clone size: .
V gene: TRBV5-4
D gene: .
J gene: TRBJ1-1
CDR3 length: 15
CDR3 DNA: TGTGCCAGCAGCTTGGAGGTTGGAGGGAACACTGAAGCTTTCTTT
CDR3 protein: CASSLEVGGNTEAFF

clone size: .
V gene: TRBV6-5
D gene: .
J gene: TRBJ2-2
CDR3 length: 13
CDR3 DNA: TGTGCCAGCAGTTTCGGGAACACCGGGGAGCTGTTTTTT
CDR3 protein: CASSFGNTGELFF

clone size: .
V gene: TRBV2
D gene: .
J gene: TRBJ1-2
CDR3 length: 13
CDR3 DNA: TGTGCCAGCACCTCCCGGGCTCCCTATGGCTACACCTTC
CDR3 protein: CASTSRAPYGYTF

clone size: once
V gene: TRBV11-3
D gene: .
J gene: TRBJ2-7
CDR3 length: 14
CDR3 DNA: TGTGCCAGCAGCTCGAGGGACACCCCCTACGAGCAGTACTTC
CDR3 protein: CASSSRDTPYEQYF

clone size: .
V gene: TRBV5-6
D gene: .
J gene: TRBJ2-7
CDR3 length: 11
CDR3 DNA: TGTGCCAGCAGCTTGGGGGGCGAGCAGTACTTC
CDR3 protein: CASSLGGEQYF

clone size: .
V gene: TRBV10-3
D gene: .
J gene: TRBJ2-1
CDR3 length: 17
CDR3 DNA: TGTGCCATCAGTGAGAATAAGATGGGGCCACCCGAGGATGAGCAGTTCTTC
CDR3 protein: CAISENKMGPPEDEQFF

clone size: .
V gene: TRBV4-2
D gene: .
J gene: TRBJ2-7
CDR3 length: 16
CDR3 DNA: TGTGCCAGCAGCCAAGAGGGGGCAGCGGGGCGGTACGAGCAGTACTTC
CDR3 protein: CASSQEGAAGRYEQYF